This TCR beta chain was observed in a study of cytomegalovirus exposure and HLA in healthy donors. Researchers ran the PCR with 60 Vbeta and 13 Jbeta primers. Clones were sequenced by immunoSEQ multiplex PCR, and TCRdb holds only the in-frame ones, with some missing. The sample yields 150,000 to 200,000 clones, 70% to 85% seen once. The receptor's source is a middle-aged man in good health and CMV-seronegative. Sequenced: PBMCs.

The CDR3 DNA is TGTGCCAGCAGCCTATTATGGACAGGAACTCAAGAGACCCAGTACTTC. This sequence encodes CASSLLWTGTQETQYF. The chain joins TRBV7-2 to TRBJ2-5, with TRBD1 identical over 7 bases. The CDR3 has 16 residues. Losses at the gene ends were 5 bases for V and 2 bases for J; bases not matched to a gene: 11. Germline loops: CDR1 SGHTA, CDR2 FQGNSA.